This paragraph reports one T cell receptor (beta chain). Its antigen is unidentified. This sample stems from a study of vaccination effects on CD4 cells after COVID-19. About the study: With 8.5 to 10 ug/ml peptides and about 9.2 IU/ml IL-2, over 1.5 million PBMC per well were cultured.

General study findings and limits: Vaccine-induced clones in healthy vaccinees cross-reacted with common cold coronaviruses in only 1 of 255 cases.

Libraries were prepared by immunoSEQ multiplex PCR; TCRdb keeps only in-frame clonotypes and omits some of them. The sample holds 37,000 or so clones; 65% to 80% are singletons and the top ten take about 3%. CDR1 and CDR2 (germline): LGHDT, YNNKEL (reference sequence). The V gene end was trimmed by 5 bases and the J gene end by 2 bases; junction bases not matched to a gene: 11. This CDR3 comprises 18 residues. Following 10 days of culture, CD4+ T cells were isolated. Previously uninfected by SARS-CoV-2, the vaccine recipients also showed negative nucleocapsid antibodies. The sequence came from a human donor who received a COVID-19 vaccine. The specimen was CD4+ T cells from PBMCs cultured without peptide, collected before COVID-19 vaccination. The chain combines TRBV3-1 (or the pseudogene TRBV3-2) with TRBJ2-1, with 11 nucleotides matching TRBD2. CDR3 coding DNA: TGTGCCAGCAGCATACCAACCCTGGGACTAGCGGCCTACAATGAGCAGTTCTTC. This translates into CASSIPTLGLAAYNEQFF.